This is a list of T cell receptor beta chains from one sample in a study of T-cell reconstitution after alpha-beta-depleted transplantation in children. Each CDR3 protein gets one entry after TCRdb re-called the PCR reads with MiXCR. The data hold approximately 510,000 distinct CDR3 sequences, with around 18% observed a single time. Material: PBMCs from the stem cell graft donor, obtained from the stem cell graft. These receptors were collected from a human donor who donated a stem cell graft to a child with acute lymphoblastic leukemia. CDR3s include the opening cysteine and the closing phenylalanine or tryptophan. A D gene is named only where the DNA matches it firmly. Rows may omit the clone size; those that give it use once, few, many or a size class.

CDR3aa: CSVEDLGDGANYGYTF; CDR3nt: TGCAGCGTTGAAGATCTTGGGGACGGAGCTAACTATGGCTACACCTTC; abundance: few; j_gene: TRBJ1-2; v_gene: TRBV29-1; d_gene: .
CDR3aa: CASSEARQGRRTGELFF; CDR3nt: TGTGCCAGCAGCGAAGCCCGGCAGGGGAGAAGGACCGGGGAGCTGTTTTTT; abundance: few; j_gene: TRBJ2-2; v_gene: TRBV9; d_gene: .
CDR3aa: CASRSTTGTVNQPQHF; CDR3nt: TGTGCCAGCAGGTCTACCACCGGGACAGTCAATCAGCCCCAGCATTTT; abundance: .; j_gene: TRBJ1-5; v_gene: TRBV28; d_gene: TRBD1
CDR3aa: CSASLLLPPSVEQFF; CDR3nt: TGCAGTGCTAGTTTACTTCTACCGCCTTCCGTTGAGCAGTTCTTC; abundance: few; j_gene: TRBJ2-1; v_gene: TRBV20-1; d_gene: .
CDR3aa: CASSSYPRLAGGVGELFF; CDR3nt: TGTGCCAGCAGCTCCTACCCCAGACTAGCGGGAGGTGTCGGGGAGCTGTTTTTT; abundance: few; j_gene: TRBJ2-2; v_gene: TRBV11-2; d_gene: TRBD2
CDR3aa: CASSYIQGINTGELFF; CDR3nt: TGTGCCAGCAGCTATATACAGGGAATTAACACCGGGGAGCTGTTTTTT; abundance: .; j_gene: TRBJ2-2; v_gene: TRBV14; d_gene: .
CDR3aa: CSVGGEVQATLNYGYTF; CDR3nt: TGCAGCGTGGGCGGCGAGGTGCAGGCCACCCTCAACTATGGCTACACCTTC; abundance: .; j_gene: TRBJ1-2; v_gene: TRBV29-1; d_gene: .
CDR3aa: CASSLYSDTQYF; CDR3nt: TGTGCCAGCAGCTTATACTCAGATACGCAGTATTTT; abundance: many; j_gene: TRBJ2-3; v_gene: TRBV7-9; d_gene: .
CDR3aa: CASSVDPSGRETQYF; CDR3nt: TGTGCCAGCAGCGTAGATCCTAGCGGGCGGGAGACCCAGTACTTC; abundance: .; j_gene: TRBJ2-5; v_gene: TRBV9; d_gene: TRBD2
CDR3aa: CATSEGIDYGYTF; CDR3nt: TGTGCCACCAGCGAGGGAATAGACTATGGCTACACCTTC; abundance: few; j_gene: TRBJ1-2; v_gene: TRBV15; d_gene: .
CDR3aa: CAIRRHKENTEAFF; CDR3nt: TGTGCCATCAGAAGGCACAAAGAGAACACTGAAGCTTTCTTT; abundance: .; j_gene: TRBJ1-1; v_gene: TRBV10-3; d_gene: .
CDR3aa: CASSLSGLAASYNEQFF; CDR3nt: TGTGCCAGCAGTCTCTCGGGACTAGCGGCGTCCTACAATGAGCAGTTCTTC; abundance: .; j_gene: TRBJ2-1; v_gene: TRBV12-3/TRBV12-4; d_gene: TRBD2
CDR3aa: CATRFGERGNQPQHF; CDR3nt: TGTGCCACCAGATTTGGGGAGAGAGGCAATCAGCCCCAGCATTTT; abundance: .; j_gene: TRBJ1-5; v_gene: TRBV24-1; d_gene: .
CDR3aa: CSDLRGPYNEQFF; CDR3nt: TGCAGCGACCTCAGGGGGCCCTACAATGAGCAGTTCTTC; abundance: few; j_gene: TRBJ2-1; v_gene: TRBV29-1; d_gene: TRBD1
CDR3aa: CASKWGLAATDNEQFF; CDR3nt: TGTGCCAGCAAGTGGGGACTAGCGGCAACCGACAATGAGCAGTTCTTC; abundance: few; j_gene: TRBJ2-1; v_gene: TRBV12-3/TRBV12-4; d_gene: TRBD2
CDR3aa: CASSLATQETQYF; CDR3nt: TGTGCCAGCAGCTTAGCCACCCAAGAGACCCAGTACTTC; abundance: few; j_gene: TRBJ2-5; v_gene: TRBV11-2; d_gene: .
CDR3aa: CASSRDLYGYTF; CDR3nt: TGTGCCAGCAGCCGGGACCTCTATGGCTACACCTTC; abundance: few; j_gene: TRBJ1-2; v_gene: TRBV7-8; d_gene: .
CDR3aa: CASSFEGLGNTEAFF; CDR3nt: TGTGCCAGCAGTTTTGAGGGTCTGGGGAACACTGAAGCTTTCTTT; abundance: many; j_gene: TRBJ1-1; v_gene: TRBV6-5; d_gene: .
CDR3aa: CASTIAAGHEQFF; CDR3nt: TGTGCCAGCACCATTGCGGCTGGGCATGAGCAGTTCTTC; abundance: few; j_gene: TRBJ2-1; v_gene: TRBV27; d_gene: .
CDR3aa: CATSGSGTQETQYF; CDR3nt: TGTGCCACCAGTGGGTCCGGGACCCAAGAGACCCAGTACTTC; abundance: few; j_gene: TRBJ2-5; v_gene: TRBV24-1; d_gene: .
CDR3aa: CASRPTSGRNTGELFF; CDR3nt: TGTGCCAGCAGGCCAACTAGCGGGAGGAACACCGGGGAGCTGTTTTTT; abundance: .; j_gene: TRBJ2-2; v_gene: TRBV7-8; d_gene: TRBD2
CDR3aa: CASSPAVGASNQPQHF; CDR3nt: TGTGCCAGCTCACCAGCTGTGGGGGCTAGCAATCAGCCCCAGCATTTT; abundance: .; j_gene: TRBJ1-5; v_gene: TRBV18; d_gene: .
CDR3aa: CASSLGGPNEQYF; CDR3nt: TGTGCCAGCAGCCTGGGGGGGCCCAACGAGCAGTACTTC; abundance: .; j_gene: TRBJ2-7; v_gene: TRBV4-2; d_gene: .
CDR3aa: CASSLSGTMDEKLFF; CDR3nt: TGTGCCAGCAGCCTCTCCGGGACAATGGATGAAAAACTGTTTTTT; abundance: few; j_gene: TRBJ1-4; v_gene: TRBV3-1; d_gene: .
CDR3aa: CSATREPSGSTYNEQFF; CDR3nt: TGCAGTGCTACCCGGGAGCCTAGCGGGAGTACCTACAATGAGCAGTTCTTC; abundance: .; j_gene: TRBJ2-1; v_gene: TRBV20-1; d_gene: TRBD2
CDR3aa: CATSDAPRGGYTF; CDR3nt: TGTGCCACCAGTGATGCTCCGAGGGGTGGCTACACCTTC; abundance: few; j_gene: TRBJ1-2; v_gene: TRBV24-1; d_gene: .
CDR3aa: CASSLSLEAFF; CDR3nt: TGTGCCAGCAGTTTATCCCTTGAAGCTTTCTTT; abundance: .; j_gene: TRBJ1-1; v_gene: TRBV12-3/TRBV12-4; d_gene: .
CDR3aa: CASSGSSGHRYGYTF; CDR3nt: TGTGCCAGCAGTGGTTCCTCGGGACACCGCTATGGCTACACCTTC; abundance: .; j_gene: TRBJ1-2; v_gene: TRBV12-3/TRBV12-4; d_gene: .
CDR3aa: CATSAGGTEAFF; CDR3nt: TGTGCCACCAGTGCAGGGGGCACTGAAGCTTTCTTT; abundance: .; j_gene: TRBJ1-1; v_gene: TRBV24-1; d_gene: TRBD1
CDR3aa: CASRVLAGVAGELFF; CDR3nt: TGTGCCAGCAGGGTACTAGCGGGAGTCGCCGGGGAGCTGTTTTTT; abundance: few; j_gene: TRBJ2-2; v_gene: TRBV12-3/TRBV12-4; d_gene: TRBD2
CDR3aa: CASSITAGAYGYTF; CDR3nt: TGTGCCAGTAGTATAACGGCGGGGGCGTATGGCTACACCTTC; abundance: .; j_gene: TRBJ1-2; v_gene: TRBV19; d_gene: .
CDR3aa: CASSEFPSRTGSYEQYF; CDR3nt: TGCGCCAGCAGTGAGTTCCCTTCCAGGACTGGATCCTACGAGCAGTACTTC; abundance: few; j_gene: TRBJ2-7; v_gene: TRBV10-1; d_gene: .
CDR3aa: CSVARVTGELFF; CDR3nt: TGCAGCGTCGCCAGGGTCACCGGGGAGCTGTTTTTT; abundance: few; j_gene: TRBJ2-2; v_gene: TRBV29-1; d_gene: .
CDR3aa: CASGRDRAYEQYF; CDR3nt: TGTGCCAGCGGAAGGGACAGGGCCTACGAGCAGTACTTC; abundance: .; j_gene: TRBJ2-7; v_gene: TRBV2; d_gene: TRBD1
CDR3aa: CSVEQGVGYTF; CDR3nt: TGCAGCGTTGAACAAGGGGTTGGCTACACCTTC; abundance: .; j_gene: TRBJ1-2; v_gene: TRBV29-1; d_gene: .
CDR3aa: CAISREREQFF; CDR3nt: TGTGCCATCAGCAGGGAAAGGGAGCAGTTCTTC; abundance: few; j_gene: TRBJ2-1; v_gene: TRBV10-3; d_gene: .
CDR3aa: CASSSGLEGETQYF; CDR3nt: TGCGCCAGCAGCTCGGGACTAGAGGGAGAGACCCAGTACTTC; abundance: .; j_gene: TRBJ2-5; v_gene: TRBV5-1; d_gene: TRBD2